This T cell receptor (beta chain) was retrieved from a study of PD-1 blockade in classical Hodgkin lymphoma. General study points: Before treatment, TCR diversity in newly diagnosed patients was reportedly lower than in healthy donors.

As for this clone: As yet, its antigen is unknown.

Sequencing used immunoSEQ multiplex PCR; TCRdb keeps in-frame clones, though not all of them. Of 40,000 to 50,000 clones detected, 76% appear once; the ten largest clones hold 20% to 25%. Relapses following autologous stem cell transplantation were seen in all patients, with brentuximab vedotin exposure varying. This CDR3 spans 14 amino acids. From germline, CDR1 is MNHEY and CDR2 SVGAGI. Between the trimmed V and J ends, which lost 4 bases and 0 bases, there was a span of 10 bases. The sequences come from peripheral blood mononuclear cells (PBMCs), collected at baseline. The source of this sequence is a human donor with classical Hodgkin lymphoma. The genes are TRBV6-5 and TRBJ2-7; D is uncertain. CDR3 DNA sequence: TGTGCCAGCAGTTTGGTCAGGAGCTCCTACGAGCAGTACTTC. Translating it yields CASSLVRSSYEQYF.